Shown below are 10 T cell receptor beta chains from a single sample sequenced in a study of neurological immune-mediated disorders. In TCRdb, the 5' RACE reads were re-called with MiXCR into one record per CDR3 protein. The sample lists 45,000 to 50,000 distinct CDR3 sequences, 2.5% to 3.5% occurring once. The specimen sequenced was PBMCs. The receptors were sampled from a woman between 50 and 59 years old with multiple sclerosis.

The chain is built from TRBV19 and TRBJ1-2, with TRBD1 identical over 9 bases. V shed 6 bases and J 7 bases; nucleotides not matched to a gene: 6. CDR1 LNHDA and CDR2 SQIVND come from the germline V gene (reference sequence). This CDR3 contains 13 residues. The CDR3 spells CASRPRDRVGYTF. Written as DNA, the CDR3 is TGTGCCAGTAGGCCGCGGGACAGGGTTGGCTACACCTTC.

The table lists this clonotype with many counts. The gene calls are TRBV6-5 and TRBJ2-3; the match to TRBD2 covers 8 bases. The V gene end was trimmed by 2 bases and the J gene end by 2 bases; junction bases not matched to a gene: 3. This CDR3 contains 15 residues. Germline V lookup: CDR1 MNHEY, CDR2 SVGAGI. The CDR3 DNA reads TGTGCCAGCAGTTACCAGCGGGGGACCACAGATACGCAGTATTTT. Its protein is CASSYQRGTTDTQYF.

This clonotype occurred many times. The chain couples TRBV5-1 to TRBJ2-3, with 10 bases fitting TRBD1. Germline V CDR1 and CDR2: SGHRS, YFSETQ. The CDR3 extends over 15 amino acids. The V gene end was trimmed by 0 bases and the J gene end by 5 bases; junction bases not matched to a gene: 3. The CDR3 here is CASSLAGTGEDTQYF. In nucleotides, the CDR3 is TGCGCCAGCAGCTTGGCTGGGACAGGGGAAGATACGCAGTATTTT.

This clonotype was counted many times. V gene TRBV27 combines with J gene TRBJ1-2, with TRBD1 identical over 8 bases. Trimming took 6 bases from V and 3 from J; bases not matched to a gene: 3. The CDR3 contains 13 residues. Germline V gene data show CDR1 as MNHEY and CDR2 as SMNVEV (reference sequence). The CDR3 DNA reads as TGTGCCAGCAGCGGACAGGGATACTATGGCTACACCTTC. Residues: CASSGQGYYGYTF.

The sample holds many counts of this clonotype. The DNA of the CDR3 is TGCAGTGCCACCCCACGGGGACGGCCGGACAATGAGCAGTTCTTC. Protein sequence: CSATPRGRPDNEQFF. The chain couples TRBV20-1 to TRBJ2-1; D possibly uses TRBD1 or TRBD2 (5 bases each). Per the germline V gene, CDR1 is DFQATT and CDR2 is SNEGSKA (reference sequence). Deletions cut 6 bases from V and 5 bases from J, with 20 bases between. The CDR3 spans 15 residues.

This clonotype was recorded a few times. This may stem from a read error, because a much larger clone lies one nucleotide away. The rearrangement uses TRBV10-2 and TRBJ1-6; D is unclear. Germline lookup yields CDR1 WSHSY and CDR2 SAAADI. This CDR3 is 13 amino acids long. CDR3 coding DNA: TGCGCCAGCAGTGAGACCATAGGATCACCCCTCAACTTT. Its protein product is CASSETIGSPLNF.

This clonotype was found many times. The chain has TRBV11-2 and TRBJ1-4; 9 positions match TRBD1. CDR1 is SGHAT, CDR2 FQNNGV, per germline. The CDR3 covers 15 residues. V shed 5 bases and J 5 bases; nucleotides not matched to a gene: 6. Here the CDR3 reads CASSPTGGGNEKLFF. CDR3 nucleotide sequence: TGTGCCAGCAGCCCCACAGGGGGCGGAAATGAAAAACTGTTTTTT.

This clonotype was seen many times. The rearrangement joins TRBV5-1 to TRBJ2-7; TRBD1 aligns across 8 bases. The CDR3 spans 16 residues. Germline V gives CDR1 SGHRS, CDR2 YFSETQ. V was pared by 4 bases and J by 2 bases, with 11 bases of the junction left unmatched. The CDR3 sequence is CASSPLGQGWAYEQYF. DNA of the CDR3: TGCGCCAGCAGCCCCCTTGGACAGGGCTGGGCCTACGAGCAGTACTTC.

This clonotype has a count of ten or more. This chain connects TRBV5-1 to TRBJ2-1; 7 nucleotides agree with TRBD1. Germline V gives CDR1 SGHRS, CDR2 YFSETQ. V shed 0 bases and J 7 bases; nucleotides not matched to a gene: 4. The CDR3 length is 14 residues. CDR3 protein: CASSLDGTENEQFF. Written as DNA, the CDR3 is TGCGCCAGCAGCTTGGACGGGACAGAAAATGAGCAGTTCTTC.

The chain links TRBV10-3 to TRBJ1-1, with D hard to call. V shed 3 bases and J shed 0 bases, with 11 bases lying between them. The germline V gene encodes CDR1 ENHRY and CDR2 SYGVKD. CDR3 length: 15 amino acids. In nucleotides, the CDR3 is TGTGCCATCAGTGATCAGGCGGTGATGAACACTGAAGCTTTCTTT. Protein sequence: CAISDQAVMNTEAFF.